These T cell receptor beta chains were read from a single sample in a study of CD8+ T cells in alopecia areata. Profiling relied on immunoSEQ multiplex PCR, and the TCRdb table lists in-frame clones only, not all of them. Of 190,000 or so clones detected, around three fifths appear once; the ten largest clones hold 10% to 15%. The sequencing used CD8+ T cells sorted from blood, collected at week 24, from a patient treated with tofacitinib. These receptors originate from a human donor with alopecia areata. The CDR3 runs from the conserved cysteine through the conserved F or W. The D gene is left open where the match is weak. Clone sizes are given selectively: once, few, many, or a class where the clone is expanded.

J: TRBJ2-5
V: TRBV19
D: TRBD1
size: NA
DNA: TGTGCCAGTAGTATGGGGACAGGCCGGCGGGAGACCCAGTACTTC
CDR3: CASSMGTGRRETQYF

J: TRBJ2-3
V: TRBV2
D: NA
size: NA
DNA: TGTGCCAGCAGTGACTATCGACCCGGCACAGATACGCAGTATTTT
CDR3: CASSDYRPGTDTQYF

J: TRBJ2-1
V: TRBV5-1
D: TRBD1
size: NA
DNA: TGCGCCAGCAGCGGGGGGACAGGTACAACCTACAATGAGCAGTTCTTC
CDR3: CASSGGTGTTYNEQFF

J: TRBJ2-6
V: TRBV14
D: TRBD1
size: NA
DNA: TGTGCCAGCAGCCCCCACAGGGGGCAGGATAGCTCTGGGGCCAACGTCCTGACTTTC
CDR3: CASSPHRGQDSSGANVLTF

J: TRBJ2-3
V: TRBV9
D: TRBD2
size: NA
DNA: TGTGCCAGCAGCTCGGGACTAGCGGGCCCCGGCACGCAGTATTTT
CDR3: CASSSGLAGPGTQYF

J: TRBJ2-5
V: TRBV30
D: TRBD1
size: NA
DNA: TGTGCCTGGAGTGTGGGGACAGGGGTCGAGACCCAGTACTTC
CDR3: CAWSVGTGVETQYF

J: TRBJ2-3
V: TRBV6-5
D: NA
size: few
DNA: TGTGCCAGCAGTTACTCGTTGTCAGATACGCAGTATTTT
CDR3: CASSYSLSDTQYF

J: TRBJ1-4
V: TRBV2
D: TRBD1
size: few
DNA: TGTGCCAGCAGACTCCCGGGACAGGCTGATGAAAAACTGTTTTTT
CDR3: CASRLPGQADEKLFF

J: TRBJ1-2
V: TRBV14
D: TRBD1
size: NA
DNA: TGTGCCAGCAGCACCCGGGACAGCACCATGGGTGGCTACACCTTC
CDR3: CASSTRDSTMGGYTF

J: TRBJ2-3
V: TRBV7-9
D: NA
size: once
DNA: TGTGCCAGCAGCTTGACTGGGCGGGTTGATACGCAGTATTTT
CDR3: CASSLTGRVDTQYF

J: TRBJ2-5
V: TRBV6-5
D: TRBD1
size: NA
DNA: TGTGCCAGCAGTTCGGGGGACAGGGAGGGAGAGACCCAGTACTTC
CDR3: CASSSGDREGETQYF

J: TRBJ2-1
V: TRBV5-1
D: TRBD2
size: NA
DNA: TGCGCCAGCAGCAGTAGCGGGGGGGCCTACAATGAGCAGTTCTTC
CDR3: CASSSSGGAYNEQFF

J: TRBJ1-1
V: TRBV2
D: TRBD1
size: few
DNA: TGTGCCAGCAGTGATTTGACAGGGCAGAATGAAGCTTTCTTT
CDR3: CASSDLTGQNEAFF

J: TRBJ2-1
V: TRBV27
D: NA
size: NA
DNA: TGTGCCAGCTCGACACGACACAATGAGCAGTTCTTC
CDR3: CASSTRHNEQFF

J: TRBJ2-4
V: TRBV5-6
D: NA
size: NA
DNA: TGTGCCAGCAGCTTTCTCGCGGAGGAGAACATTCAGTACTTC
CDR3: CASSFLAEENIQYF

J: TRBJ2-1
V: TRBV5-6
D: TRBD1
size: NA
DNA: TGTGCCAGCAGCTTAGCATTAGGGACAGGGAGTGACAATGAGCAGTTCTTC
CDR3: CASSLALGTGSDNEQFF

J: TRBJ2-3
V: TRBV9
D: TRBD1
size: NA
DNA: TGTGCCAGCAGCTCCAGACAGGGGCAAACAGATACGCAGTATTTT
CDR3: CASSSRQGQTDTQYF

J: TRBJ1-5
V: TRBV6-5
D: NA
size: once
DNA: TGTGCCAGCAGTCAGTTCAATCAGCCCCAGCATTTT
CDR3: CASSQFNQPQHF

J: TRBJ2-1
V: TRBV15
D: TRBD2
size: few
DNA: TGTGCCACCAGCAGATTAGCGGGGCTACTTGTTGAGCAGTTCTTC
CDR3: CATSRLAGLLVEQFF

J: TRBJ1-6
V: TRBV5-1
D: TRBD1
size: NA
DNA: TGCGCCAGCAGCTCCGGGGGCAGGGGGTTGGATTCACCCCTCCACTTT
CDR3: CASSSGGRGLDSPLHF

J: TRBJ1-1
V: TRBV29-1
D: TRBD1
size: once
DNA: TGCAGCGTTGTGTGGGACAGGCTAGGGGCAGGCACTGAAGCTTTCTTT
CDR3: CSVVWDRLGAGTEAFF

J: TRBJ1-2
V: TRBV29-1
D: NA
size: few
DNA: TGCAGCGTTGAAATGAATGGGGAGGGGGACTATGGCTACACCTTC
CDR3: CSVEMNGEGDYGYTF

J: TRBJ1-1
V: TRBV7-2
D: NA
size: NA
DNA: TGTGCCAGCAGCGTTGGGGTAAGGGGCACTGAAGCTTTCTTT
CDR3: CASSVGVRGTEAFF

J: TRBJ2-1
V: TRBV2
D: NA
size: NA
DNA: TGTGCCAGCAGTGGGAACGGGAATGAGCAGTTCTTC
CDR3: CASSGNGNEQFF

J: TRBJ2-5
V: TRBV5-4
D: NA
size: NA
DNA: TGTGCCAGCAGCGAAGTAGACCTGTACCAAGAGACCCAGTACTTC
CDR3: CASSEVDLYQETQYF

J: TRBJ2-1
V: TRBV6-5
D: TRBD2
size: few
DNA: TGTGCCAGTCAAGGACTAGCAGGTTCCGATGAGCAGTTCTTC
CDR3: CASQGLAGSDEQFF

J: TRBJ2-7
V: TRBV5-6
D: TRBD1
size: NA
DNA: TGTGCCAGCAGCAGAGGACAGGGTCTCTATCGCGAGCAGTACTTC
CDR3: CASSRGQGLYREQYF

J: TRBJ2-3
V: TRBV10-2
D: NA
size: few
DNA: TGCGCCAGCAGTGAGTTAACAGGGTCGGATACGCAGTATTTT
CDR3: CASSELTGSDTQYF

J: TRBJ2-3
V: TRBV30
D: NA
size: NA
DNA: TGTGCCTGGAGTGCCCGGGGGGCTGTAGATACGCAGTATTTT
CDR3: CAWSARGAVDTQYF

J: TRBJ1-2
V: TRBV6-5
D: TRBD1
size: NA
DNA: TGTGCCAGCAGTCTCCGGGACAGGGGGTTTGGCTACACCTTC
CDR3: CASSLRDRGFGYTF

J: TRBJ1-5
V: TRBV5-6
D: TRBD1
size: NA
DNA: TGTGCCAGCAGCTACACAGGGGGCGGTAATCAGCCCCAGCATTTT
CDR3: CASSYTGGGNQPQHF

J: TRBJ2-5
V: TRBV19
D: NA
size: NA
DNA: TGTGCCAGTAGTATCCGGGGAGCGACAGAGACCCAGTACTTC
CDR3: CASSIRGATETQYF

J: TRBJ2-1
V: TRBV11-2
D: TRBD2
size: NA
DNA: TGTGCCAGCAGCCTAGGACTAGACTCCTACAATGAGCAGTTCTTC
CDR3: CASSLGLDSYNEQFF

J: TRBJ1-6
V: TRBV27
D: NA
size: NA
DNA: TGTGCCAGCAGTCCGGGGGTTAATTCACCCCTCCACTTT
CDR3: CASSPGVNSPLHF

J: TRBJ2-3
V: TRBV10-3
D: NA
size: NA
DNA: TGTGCCATCAGTGAATTGGTCGACGCAGATACGCAGTATTTT
CDR3: CAISELVDADTQYF

J: TRBJ1-6
V: TRBV30
D: NA
size: NA
DNA: TGTGCCTGCTTAATAAACGGGCCCCTCCACTTT
CDR3: CACLINGPLHF

J: TRBJ2-7
V: TRBV13
D: NA
size: NA
DNA: TGTGCCAGCAGTAGGGACACCTACGAGCAGTACTTC
CDR3: CASSRDTYEQYF

J: TRBJ2-5
V: TRBV2
D: TRBD2
size: few
DNA: TGTGCCAGCAGTGAGTCGGGGGGCCAAGAGACCCAGTACTTC
CDR3: CASSESGGQETQYF

J: TRBJ2-1
V: TRBV30
D: TRBD1
size: few
DNA: TGTGCCTGGAGTGCCTACAGGGGGCGCAAGAATGAGCAGTTCTTC
CDR3: CAWSAYRGRKNEQFF

J: TRBJ1-1
V: TRBV5-6
D: NA
size: NA
DNA: TGTGCCAGCAGCTACGGACAGACGCTGGGAAACACTGAAGCTTTCTTT
CDR3: CASSYGQTLGNTEAFF

J: TRBJ1-6
V: TRBV9
D: NA
size: NA
DNA: TGTGCCAGCAGAGATGACCTCCGCAGTTCACCCCTCCACTTT
CDR3: CASRDDLRSSPLHF

J: TRBJ2-1
V: TRBV7-6
D: TRBD2
size: once
DNA: TGTGCCAGCAGCCCATCTCTAGCGGGGATTGAGCAGTTCTTC
CDR3: CASSPSLAGIEQFF

J: TRBJ2-7
V: TRBV29-1
D: NA
size: NA
DNA: TGCAGCGTTGATTCCGGATATCCCTACGAGCAGTACTTC
CDR3: CSVDSGYPYEQYF

J: TRBJ2-5
V: TRBV5-1
D: NA
size: NA
DNA: TGCGCCAGCAGCTTGGCTCAGGGACGATTAGAGCAGTACTTC
CDR3: CASSLAQGRLEQYF

J: TRBJ2-5
V: TRBV27
D: NA
size: NA
DNA: TGTGCCAGCAGTTTAGCGGGGGCGACCGAAGAGACCCAGTACTTC
CDR3: CASSLAGATEETQYF

J: TRBJ2-6
V: TRBV7-9
D: NA
size: few
DNA: TGTGCCAGCAGCTTAAAGGGACTTACCTCTGGGGCCAACGTCCTGACTTTC
CDR3: CASSLKGLTSGANVLTF

J: TRBJ2-7
V: TRBV5-6
D: TRBD1
size: once
DNA: TGTGCCAGCAGCTTTCTACAGGGGACCGAGCAGTACTTC
CDR3: CASSFLQGTEQYF

J: TRBJ1-2
V: TRBV19
D: TRBD1
size: once
DNA: TGTGCCAGTAGTACACGGGACAGGGGGCTGGATGGCTACACCTTC
CDR3: CASSTRDRGLDGYTF

J: TRBJ2-1
V: TRBV9
D: NA
size: NA
DNA: TGTGCCAGCAGCCCCCGGGACAATGAGCAGTTCTTC
CDR3: CASSPRDNEQFF

J: TRBJ1-5
V: TRBV25-1
D: TRBD1
size: NA
DNA: TGTGCCAGCAGTGATTGGGACAGTCCCAATCAGCCCCAGCATTTT
CDR3: CASSDWDSPNQPQHF

J: TRBJ2-5
V: TRBV19
D: TRBD2
size: NA
DNA: TGTGCCAGTACCGAGCGGGGAGACTCTACGGGGGAGACCCAGTACTTC
CDR3: CASTERGDSTGETQYF

J: TRBJ2-7
V: TRBV9
D: TRBD2
size: NA
DNA: TGTGCCAGCAGCTCCCGGACTAGCGGATACGAGCAGTACTTC
CDR3: CASSSRTSGYEQYF

J: TRBJ2-5
V: TRBV29-1
D: TRBD2
size: NA
DNA: TGCAGCGTCCCGACTAGCCGGGAGACCCAGTACTTC
CDR3: CSVPTSRETQYF

J: TRBJ1-2
V: TRBV15
D: NA
size: NA
DNA: TGTGCCACCAGCGCGCGAGTGGTAGGGGTTTATGGCTACACCTTC
CDR3: CATSARVVGVYGYTF

J: TRBJ1-4
V: TRBV6-5
D: NA
size: NA
DNA: TGTGCCAGCAGAAAGACGGTGGGGACTAATGAAAAACTGTTTTTT
CDR3: CASRKTVGTNEKLFF

J: TRBJ2-2
V: TRBV4-1
D: NA
size: NA
DNA: TGCGCCAGCAGCCAAGATTGGGTCACCGGGGAGCTGTTTTTT
CDR3: CASSQDWVTGELFF

J: TRBJ1-1
V: TRBV30
D: NA
size: NA
DNA: TGTGCCTGGAGTGTCGGGGCCTTGGCTGAAGCTTTCTTT
CDR3: CAWSVGALAEAFF